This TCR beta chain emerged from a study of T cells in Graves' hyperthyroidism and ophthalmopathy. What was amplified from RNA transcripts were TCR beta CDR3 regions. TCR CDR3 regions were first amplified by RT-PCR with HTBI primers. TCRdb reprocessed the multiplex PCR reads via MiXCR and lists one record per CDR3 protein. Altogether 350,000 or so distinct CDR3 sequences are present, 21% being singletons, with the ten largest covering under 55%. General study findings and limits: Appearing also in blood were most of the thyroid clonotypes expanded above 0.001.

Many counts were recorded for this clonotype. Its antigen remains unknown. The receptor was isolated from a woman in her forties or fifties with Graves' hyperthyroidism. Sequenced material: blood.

DNA for the CDR3: TGCAGTGCCCCATTGCAAGGGGGCTACGAGCAGTACTTC. Residues: CSAPLQGGYEQYF. V and J are TRBV20-1 and TRBJ2-7, with D perhaps matching TRBD1 (6 bases). The germline CDR1 and CDR2 sequences are DFQATT and SNEGSKA (reference sequence). The CDR3 loop spans 13 amino acids. The ends were cut back, 6 bases at V and 3 bases at J, with 15 bases in the middle.